The subject of this entry is one T cell receptor beta chain. The source of the sample is a study of OX40 agonist ivuxolimab in advanced cancers. Clones were read by immunoSEQ multiplex PCR, and TCRdb kept only the in-frame ones, dropping some. Of 37,000 or so clones listed, 82% were seen once; the top ten hold about 2%. J lost 4 bases, V lost 4 bases, and 4 bases had no gene match. Germline CDR1 MGHRA, CDR2 YSYEKL. The CDR3 is 14 residues long. The source is an adult with an advanced solid tumor such as melanoma, head and neck, liver or kidney cancer. The input for sequencing was CD4+ or CD8+ T cells sorted from blood, taken in a trial of the OX40 agonist ivuxolimab. V is TRBV4-1 and J is TRBJ2-5, with 9 positions matching TRBD1. In DNA, the CDR3 is TGCGCCAGCAGCCGACAGGGGGGCGGAGAGACCCAGTACTTC. Amino acid sequence: CASSRQGGGETQYF.